These 25 T cell receptor beta chains were sequenced from one sample in a study of Graves' ophthalmopathy and Graves' hyperthyroidism. CDR3 regions of TCR beta were amplified from RNA transcripts. After a first-round RT-PCR with HTBI primers, a second-round multiplex PCR was run. MiXCR, run by TCRdb on the multiplex PCR reads, gives a single entry per CDR3 protein. The table has about 390,000 distinct CDR3 sequences, just over 15% seen once; the top ten hold about 7%. The specimen was peripheral blood. Source of these receptors: a woman aged 18-35 years with stable Graves' hyperthyroidism.

The rearrangement joins TRBV6-1 to TRBJ1-1; the D is unclear. This CDR3 spans 13 amino acids. V was clipped by 10 bases and J by 1 base, with 13 bases between them. Germline values: CDR1 MNHNS, CDR2 SASEGT. This CDR3 is CATSRGSNTEAFF. The CDR3 DNA sequence: TGTGCCACTTCGCGGGGATCGAACACTGAAGCTTTCTTT.

The chain joins TRBV5-1 to TRBJ2-5; D is uncertain. This CDR3 spans 15 amino acids. The germline CDR1 and CDR2 sequences are SGHRS and YFSETQ. With 0 bases removed from V and 1 base from J, the gap between germline ends came to 10 bases. The CDR3 sequence: CASSLASYPQETQYF. The CDR3 DNA is TGCGCCAGCAGCTTGGCCAGCTACCCCCAAGAGACCCAGTACTTC.

This clonotype came up a few times. V gene TRBV6-5 combines with J gene TRBJ2-2; the match to TRBD2 covers 8 bases. J was trimmed by 6 bases and V by 4 bases; bases with no gene match: 10. From germline, CDR1 is MNHEY and CDR2 SVGAGI. CDR3 size: 16 residues. The DNA of the CDR3 is TGTGCCAGCAGTTCCTTTGTGACTAGCGCTCCCGGGGAGCTGTTTTTT. Its protein is CASSSFVTSAPGELFF.

This clonotype was counted at least ten times. The chain recombines TRBV24-1 with TRBJ1-2; no definite D call. Germline CDR1 KGHDR, CDR2 SFDVKD. Trimming removed 3 bases at V and 4 bases at J, with 8 bases between. The CDR3 consists of 13 residues. The CDR3 loop is CATSDNGPYGYTF. Here the CDR3 DNA reads TGTGCCACCAGTGATAATGGCCCCTATGGCTACACCTTC.

This clonotype was found many times. The genes are TRBV7-2 and TRBJ1-1; TRBD1 aligns across 9 bases. V was pared by 5 bases and J by 6 bases, with 10 bases of the junction left unmatched. Germline CDR1 reads SGHTA; CDR2 reads FQGNSA. The CDR3 contains 15 residues. The CDR3 here is CASSPAFGTGSEAFF. CDR3 bases: TGTGCCAGCAGCCCCGCCTTCGGGACAGGGTCTGAAGCTTTCTTT.

There are many counts of this clonotype. This sequence joins TRBV12-3 or TRBV12-4 and TRBJ1-5, with D unresolved. Trimming stripped 6 bases from V and 3 bases from J, with 12 bases between. The CDR3 sequence is 14 residues long. The CDR3: CASRGRLDNQPQHF. CDR3 nucleotides: TGTGCCAGCAGAGGGAGGTTGGACAATCAGCCCCAGCATTTT.

The V call is TRBV6-1, the J call TRBJ1-3, with TRBD1 identical over 8 bases. V gave up 6 bases and J gave up 0 bases; unmatched junction bases: 7. Germline CDR1 and CDR2: MNHNS and SASEGT. This CDR3 has 16 residues. In DNA, the CDR3 is TGTGCCAGCAGGAGCCGGGACAGGAGCTCTGGAAACACCATATATTTT. It codes for CASRSRDRSSGNTIYF.

In this sample, this clonotype turned up many times. The chain has TRBV24-1 and TRBJ2-5; D perhaps matches TRBD1 (6 bases). V shed 5 bases and J shed 4 bases, with 16 bases lying between them. This CDR3 has 15 residues. From germline, CDR1 is KGHDR and CDR2 SFDVKD. The CDR3 sequence: CATSGAGAVGETQYF. CDR3 nucleotides: TGTGCCACCAGTGGGGCAGGGGCGGTCGGAGAGACCCAGTACTTC.

This clonotype showed up many times. The rearrangement joins TRBV6-2 or TRBV6-3 to TRBJ2-7; 7 bases map to TRBD2. Trimming took 2 bases from V and 5 from J; bases not matched to a gene: 6. Germline V lookup: CDR1 MNHEY, CDR2 SVGEGT. The CDR3 loop spans 14 amino acids. The CDR3 protein is CASSYDPAGNEQYF. DNA of the CDR3: TGTGCCAGCAGTTACGACCCAGCGGGGAACGAGCAGTACTTC.

This clonotype is large. The chain carries TRBV25-1 and TRBJ2-7, with D possibly being TRBD1 or TRBD2 (6 bases each). V lost 4 bases to trimming and J lost 0 bases, with 22 bases between them. Germline CDR1 MGHDK, CDR2 SYGVNS. CDR3 length equals 18 residues. The CDR3 nucleotides read TGTGCCAGCAGTGGGGTCTGGGGGGCGGGCCACGACTCCTACGAGCAGTACTTC. Its protein product is CASSGVWGAGHDSYEQYF.

The V gene is TRBV20-1, the J gene TRBJ2-5, with D possibly TRBD2 on 5 matching bases. The CDR3 has 12 amino acids. Trimming took 6 bases from V and 2 from J, leaving 10 bases between them. From germline, CDR1 is DFQATT and CDR2 SNEGSKA (reference sequence). The CDR3 DNA sequence: TGCAGTGCCCTACCGGGACAAGAGACCCAGTACTTC. It encodes CSALPGQETQYF.

This clonotype has at least ten counts. The rearrangement joins TRBV3-1 to TRBJ2-5; weak D call: TRBD1 (6 bases). The V gene's germline CDR1 is LGHDT and CDR2 YNNKEL (reference sequence). This CDR3 spans 15 amino acids. Trimming left V 3 bases short and J 5 bases short, with 16 bases between. The CDR3: CASSQWGQGLETQYF. Here the CDR3 DNA reads TGTGCCAGCAGCCAGTGGGGGCAGGGTTTGGAGACCCAGTACTTC.

Ten or more counts support this clonotype. V and J are TRBV7-2 and TRBJ2-7; D is perhaps TRBD1 or TRBD2 (5 bases each). The germline V gene encodes CDR1 SGHTA and CDR2 FQGNSA. The V and J ends lost 5 bases and 3 bases respectively, with 14 bases between them. This CDR3 region has 14 residues. The CDR3 sequence is CASSTGPGGYEQYF. CDR3 sequence (DNA): TGTGCCAGCAGCACGGGTCCTGGGGGCTACGAGCAGTACTTC.

This clonotype has ten or more counts. This rearrangement joins TRBV4-2 to TRBJ1-2; D gene ambiguous. V was clipped by 0 bases and J by 8 bases, with 13 bases between them. The CDR3 covers 14 residues. Germline loops: CDR1 LGHNA, CDR2 YNFKEQ. CDR3 sequence: CASSQEVGARGYTF. DNA of the CDR3: TGTGCCAGCAGCCAAGAGGTGGGCGCGAGGGGCTACACCTTC.

This clonotype has ten or more counts. The genes are TRBV7-2 and TRBJ1-2; perhaps TRBD1 as D (5 bases). The germline V gene encodes CDR1 SGHTA and CDR2 FQGNSA. The CDR3 has 13 residues. Trimming took off 3 bases at V and 4 bases at J, with 9 bases between the two ends. The CDR3 sequence: CASSFGTIYGYTF. The CDR3 coding sequence is TGTGCCAGCAGCTTCGGGACGATCTATGGCTACACCTTC.

The chain carries TRBV7-8 and TRBJ1-5; 10 nucleotides align to TRBD1. J gave up 7 bases and V 4 bases, and 13 bases lay outside the gene matches. CDR1 and CDR2 from the germline V gene are SGHVS and FQNEAQ. CDR3 length equals 17 residues. CDR3 protein: CASSSMRQGASGQPQHF. The DNA of the CDR3 is TGTGCCAGCAGCTCGATGAGACAGGGGGCGTCCGGCCAGCCCCAGCATTTT.

In its sample, this clonotype was seen many times. The chain carries TRBV12-3 or TRBV12-4 and TRBJ1-2; maybe TRBD1 (6 bases). With 5 bases removed from V and 5 bases from J, the gap between germline ends came to 9 bases. The CDR3 runs 12 residues. CDR3 region: CASSPTGYGYTF. The CDR3, as DNA: TGTGCCAGCAGTCCGACAGGATATGGCTACACCTTC.

This rearrangement joins TRBV5-5 to TRBJ2-2; TRBD1 aligns across 9 bases. Germline V lookup: CDR1 SGHKS, CDR2 YYEKEE (reference sequence). V dropped 4 bases and J dropped 4; count of bases not matched to a gene: 5. CDR3 length equals 15 residues. The DNA for the CDR3 is TGTGCCAGCAGCATAGACAGGGGGATCACCGGGGAGCTGTTTTTT. Amino acid sequence: CASSIDRGITGELFF.

This clonotype was detected a few times. The CDR3 is CSAKGYGRGTEAFF. The CDR3 nucleotides are TGCAGTGCTAAAGGCTACGGGAGGGGCACTGAAGCTTTCTTT. The chain links TRBV20-1 to TRBJ1-1, with D perhaps matching TRBD1 (5 bases). The CDR3 contains 14 residues. The V and J ends lost 4 bases and 4 bases respectively, with 16 bases between them. Germline CDR1 is DFQATT and CDR2 is SNEGSKA (reference sequence).

This clonotype was counted at least ten times. V usage is TRBV9 and J usage is TRBJ1-5; D remains unclear. CDR1 is SGDLS, CDR2 YYNGEE, per germline. The CDR3 consists of 13 residues. V lost 0 bases to trimming and J lost 3 bases, with 4 bases between them. The CDR3 sequence is CASSVGINQPQHF. CDR3 coding DNA: TGTGCCAGCAGCGTAGGGATCAATCAGCCCCAGCATTTT.

This clonotype was observed many times. The gene calls are TRBV11-2 and TRBJ1-1; maybe TRBD1 (5 bases). The V end lost 5 bases, the J end lost 8 bases, and 12 bases lay between the germline ends. The germline gives CDR1 SGHAT, CDR2 FQNNGV. The CDR3 length is 12 residues. CDR3 in amino acids: CASSIGTSEAFF. The CDR3 DNA is TGTGCCAGCAGCATCGGGACGTCGGAAGCTTTCTTT.

V gene TRBV25-1 combines with J gene TRBJ1-5; no firm D call. Germline CDR1 reads MGHDK; CDR2 reads SYGVNS. V lost 2 bases and J 7 bases, leaving 12 bases between the germline ends. The CDR3 is made up of 14 amino acids. Here the CDR3 DNA reads TGTGCCAGCAGTGAAGAGGAGGGCGAGCAGCCCCAGCATTTT. Amino acids: CASSEEEGEQPQHF.

At least ten counts were recorded for this clonotype. The chain joins TRBV6-2 or TRBV6-3 to TRBJ1-1, with D possibly TRBD1 on 5 matching bases. This CDR3 has 15 residues. In germline, CDR1 is MNHEY, CDR2 SVGEGT. With 4 bases removed from V and 0 bases from J, the gap between germline ends came to 12 bases. CDR3 protein: CASSWRGRLNTEAFF. CDR3 nucleotides: TGTGCCAGCAGTTGGAGGGGACGGCTGAACACTGAAGCTTTCTTT.

This clonotype has at least ten counts. The genes are TRBV12-3 or TRBV12-4 and TRBJ1-2; D uncertain. V was clipped by 7 bases and J by 5 bases, with 11 bases between them. There are 12 residues in the CDR3. The CDR3 DNA is TGTGCCAGCACCCGGAGTCCTTATGGCTACACCTTC. Its translation: CASTRSPYGYTF.

There are many counts of this clonotype. The J gene is TRBJ2-5, the V gene TRBV19; TRBD2 agrees at 11 bases. This CDR3 is built from 17 residues. J was trimmed by 1 base and V by 4 bases; bases with no gene match: 8. From germline, CDR1 is LNHDA and CDR2 SQIVND (reference sequence). The DNA of the CDR3 is TGTGCCAGTAGTAAGATCATAGCGGGGGGGATCCAAGAGACCCAGTACTTC. The encoded protein is CASSKIIAGGIQETQYF.